The next 18 T cell receptor beta chains were all read from a single sample in a study of blood T cell repertoires in COVID-19. Generated by immunoSEQ multiplex PCR, the TCRdb table keeps only in-frame clones and is missing some. The data contain around 250,000 clones, around nine tenths of them singletons. The sample comprised PBMCs or T cells enriched from blood (not recorded which). Every receptor here comes from a woman in her forties or fifties who had recovered from COVID-19.

The chain uses TRBV5-1 and TRBJ1-5; D not resolved. This CDR3 is 13 amino acids long. Trimming removed 0 bases at V and 5 bases at J, with 6 bases between. Germline loops: CDR1 SGHRS, CDR2 YFSETQ. In DNA, the CDR3 is TGCGCCAGCAGCTTGGGTCCTGATCAGCCCCAGCATTTT. Its protein product is CASSLGPDQPQHF. Together with reference TRBV5-1 and TRBJ1-5, the CDR3 gives the full variable domain: KAGVTQTPRYLIKTRGQQVTLSCSPISGHRSVSWYQQTPGQGLQFLFEYFSETQRNKGNFPGRFSGRQFSNSRSEMNVSTLELGDSALYLCASSLGPDQPQHFGDGTRLSIL.

This chain joins TRBV7-5 and TRBJ2-1; whether TRBD1, the table's D call, matches the DNA was not checked. TRBV7-5 is marked as a pseudogene. This CDR3 spans 15 amino acids. CDR3 sequence reads: CARSKDRDSYNEQFF. For the CDR3, the DNA is TGTGCCAGAAGCAAAGACAGGGACTCCTACAATGAGCAGTTCTTC.

The V gene is TRBV27, the J gene TRBJ2-7, with a weak D call TRBD2 (5 bases). CDR3 length: 15 residues. With 0 bases removed from V and 2 bases from J, the gap between germline ends came to 11 bases. CDR1 is MNHEY, CDR2 SMNVEV, per germline (reference sequence). CDR3 region: CASSLSLVAPYEQYF. The CDR3 DNA follows: TGTGCCAGCAGTTTATCACTAGTGGCTCCCTACGAGCAGTACTTC.

The chain employs TRBV7-2 and TRBJ2-5, with TRBD2 as a possible D gene (5 bases). The V end was cut by 7 bases, the J end by 2 bases, with 11 bases between. This CDR3 spans 13 amino acids. Germline-derived CDR1 and CDR2 are SGHTA and FQGNSA. This CDR3 is CASKSGTQETQYF. For the CDR3, the DNA is TGTGCCAGCAAGTCGGGAACTCAAGAGACCCAGTACTTC. The whole variable domain, remainder taken from reference TRBV7-2 and TRBJ2-5, is GAGVSQSPSNKVTEKGKDVELRCDPISGHTALYWYRQSLGQGLEFLIYFQGNSAPDKSGLPSDRFSAERTGGSVSTLTIQRTQQEDSAVYLCASKSGTQETQYFGPGTRLLVL.

As DNA, the CDR3 is TGTGCCAGCAGCCGGACTACCCCTAACACTGAAGCTTTCTTT. The encoded protein is CASSRTTPNTEAFF. The chain has TRBV3-1 (or the pseudogene TRBV3-2) and TRBJ1-1; no clear D. Trimming took 4 bases from V and 2 from J, leaving 11 bases between them. The CDR3 is 14 residues long. Germline V CDR1 and CDR2: LGHDT, YNNKEL (reference sequence).

This clone was counted a single time. The chain employs TRBV6-5 and TRBJ1-2; D is possibly TRBD1 (5 bases). Germline assignment: CDR1 MNHEY and CDR2 SVGAGI. V gave up 5 bases and J gave up 0 bases, with 10 bases separating them. The CDR3 spans 14 residues. CDR3 nucleotide sequence: TGTGCCAGCAGTCAGACAGAAGCTAACTATGGCTACACCTTC. Protein product: CASSQTEANYGYTF.

In this sample, this clone turned up a few times. The chain uses TRBV3-1 (or the pseudogene TRBV3-2) and TRBJ1-5; weak D call: TRBD1 (6 bases). This CDR3 is built from 15 residues. Trimming removed 0 bases from V and 11 bases from J, with 17 bases in between. Germline loops: CDR1 LGHDT, CDR2 YNNKEL (reference sequence). The CDR3 protein is CASSQEGRGWQAQHF. The CDR3 DNA is TGTGCCAGCAGCCAAGAGGGGAGGGGGTGGCAGGCCCAGCATTTT.

V and J are TRBV11-2 and TRBJ2-3, with unresolved D. The V end lost 1 base, the J end lost 2 bases, and 10 bases lay between the germline ends. CDR1 and CDR2 (germline): SGHAT, FQNNGV. The CDR3 has 15 residues. CDR3 in amino acids: CASSLAPRHTDTQYF. CDR3 nucleotides: TGTGCCAGCAGCTTAGCGCCAAGACACACAGATACGCAGTATTTT.

This clone was picked up a small number of times. This chain links TRBV12-3 or TRBV12-4 with TRBJ1-1; D ambiguous. The CDR3 is 13 amino acids. Deletions cut 7 bases from V and 2 bases from J, with 11 bases between. CDR3 in DNA: TGTGCCAGCACCTTGGGAGCTAACACTGAAGCTTTCTTT. Protein: CASTLGANTEAFF.

The V and J genes are TRBV4-1 and TRBJ1-6, with TRBD1 identical over 9 bases. The CDR3 has 17 amino acids. V lost 1 base and J lost 0; bases outside the gene matches: 1. Germline V gene lookup returns CDR1 MGHRA and CDR2 YSYEKL. CDR3 nucleotide sequence: TGCGCCAGCAGCCAAGGACAGGGGGACTCCTATAATTCACCCCTCCACTTT. It specifies CASSQGQGDSYNSPLHF.

The J gene is TRBJ1-4, the V gene TRBV18, with D tentatively TRBD1 (6 bases). Germline CDR1 KGHSH, CDR2 LQKENI. V lost 2 bases and J lost 4, with 11 bases in between. There are 15 residues in the CDR3. As DNA, the CDR3 is TGTGCCAGCTCACCAGATCAGGGGTTTAATGAAAAACTGTTTTTT. This sequence encodes CASSPDQGFNEKLFF.

This chain uses TRBV19 with TRBJ2-1; possible D gene TRBD2, 5 bases. Trimming took off 6 bases at V and 4 bases at J, with 10 bases between the two ends. The germline CDR1 and CDR2 sequences are LNHDA and SQIVND (reference sequence). This CDR3 region has 13 residues. CDR3 bases: TGTGCCAGTAGGTTTTCGGGATACAATGAGCAGTTCTTC. It encodes CASRFSGYNEQFF.

The chain uses TRBV11-2 and TRBJ2-2; D remains ambiguous. The length of the CDR3 is 17 residues. Germline loops: CDR1 SGHAT, CDR2 FQNNGV. V was cut by 4 bases and J by 1 base, with 16 bases left in between. Here the CDR3 DNA reads TGTGCCAGCAGCTGGCACGAACGACTTCGGAACACCGGGGAGCTGTTTTTT. As protein: CASSWHERLRNTGELFF.

The V and J genes are TRBV9 and TRBJ1-6, with 7 bases aligning to TRBD1. CDR3 length: 14 residues. The trim removed 4 bases at V and 6 bases at J, leaving 4 bases unmatched. From germline, CDR1 is SGDLS and CDR2 YYNGEE. The CDR3: CASSSGDSNSPLHF. The CDR3 nucleotides read TGTGCCAGCAGCTCCGGGGACAGTAATTCACCCCTCCACTTT.

This chain connects TRBV29-1 to TRBJ1-3; a possible D gene is TRBD1 (6 bases). Trimming pared 1 base from V and 2 bases from J, leaving 6 bases between. This CDR3 region has 13 residues. The V gene's germline CDR1 is SQVTM and CDR2 ANQGSEA. CDR3 amino acids: CSVEGGPGNTIYF. CDR3 nucleotide sequence: TGCAGCGTTGAAGGGGGGCCTGGAAACACCATATATTTT.

The chain carries TRBV11-2 and TRBJ1-1; TRBD1 aligns across 9 bases. The CDR3 is 15 residues long. Germline V gene lookup returns CDR1 SGHAT and CDR2 FQNNGV. The ends lost 3 bases at V and 8 bases at J; junction bases unmatched: 10. The CDR3 is CASSFLATGGMEAFF. DNA of the CDR3: TGTGCCAGCAGCTTTTTGGCGACAGGGGGAATGGAAGCTTTCTTT.

The chain employs TRBV30 and TRBJ2-1; TRBD2 agrees at 7 bases. CDR1 and CDR2 from the germline V gene are GTSNPN and SVGIG (reference sequence). The trim removed 0 bases at V and 7 bases at J, leaving 3 bases unmatched. The CDR3 runs 13 residues. DNA of the CDR3: TGTGCCTGGAGTGTTAGCGGGTGGAATGAGCAGTTCTTC. This translates into CAWSVSGWNEQFF.

This rearrangement joins TRBV28 to TRBJ1-2, with D uncertain. Trimming cost V 3 bases and J 0 bases, with 2 bases left between them. Germline V gene sequence: CDR1 MDHEN, CDR2 SYDVKM. This CDR3 is 12 amino acids long. As DNA, the CDR3 is TGTGCCAGCAGTTTCTCTAACTATGGCTACACCTTC. Its protein is CASSFSNYGYTF.